What follows describes a single T cell receptor (beta chain). Its antigen is currently unknown. Sequenced with the Oncomine TCR Beta short-read assay was DNA taken from cultured CD4+ T cells. It was from cultured CD4+ T cells that genomic DNA was extracted. One entry per CDR3 protein, called by TCRdb with MiXCR from the PCR reads. The sample lists about 7,000 distinct CDR3 sequences; approximately 55% were seen once. This entry belongs to a study of vaccination and CD4 T cells after COVID-19. Study-level background: Participants received two doses of either BNT162b2 or mRNA-1273 vaccine. A median of around 73 days (range 14 to 241) separated dose two from the taking of post-vaccine samples. The study's findings and limits: Vaccine-specific clones numbering 304 of 307 showed spike mono-reactivity in convalescent patients.

Documented treatment: roughly 11-day PBMC culture with coronavirus spike peptide pools or control peptides (ViraFEST assay). Researchers collected the unexposed donor's CD4+ T cells before the COVID-19 pandemic (2011-2018). Per germline, CDR1 MNHEY and CDR2 SVGAGI. This CDR3 spans 13 amino acids. The V end lost 0 bases, the J end lost 6 bases, and 8 bases lay between the germline ends. The chain recombines TRBV6-5 with TRBJ1-1, with D unresolved. This TCR derives from a human donor in good health. The sequencing input was CD4+ T cells from blood, cultured in vitro. The CDR3 loop reads CASSYSGSPEAFF. The CDR3 DNA follows: TGTGCCAGCAGTTACTCGGGGTCCCCTGAAGCTTTCTTT.